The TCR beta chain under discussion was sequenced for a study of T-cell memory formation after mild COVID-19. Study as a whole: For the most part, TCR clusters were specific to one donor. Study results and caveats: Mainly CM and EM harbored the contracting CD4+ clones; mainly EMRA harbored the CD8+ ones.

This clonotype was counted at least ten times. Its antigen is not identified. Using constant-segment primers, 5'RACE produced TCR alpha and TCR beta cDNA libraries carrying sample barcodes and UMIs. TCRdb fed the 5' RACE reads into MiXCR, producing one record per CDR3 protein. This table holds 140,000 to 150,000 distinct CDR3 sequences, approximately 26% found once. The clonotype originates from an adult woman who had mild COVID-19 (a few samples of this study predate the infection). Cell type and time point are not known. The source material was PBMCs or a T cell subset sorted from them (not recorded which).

The CDR3 region is CASSPPGGETQYF. CDR3 DNA sequence: TGTGCCAGCTCACCACCGGGCGGAGAGACCCAGTACTTC. V is TRBV18 and J is TRBJ2-5; no clear D gene. There are 13 residues in the CDR3. V dropped 0 bases and J dropped 4 bases, with 6 bases sitting between them. CDR1 is KGHSH, CDR2 LQKENI, per germline.